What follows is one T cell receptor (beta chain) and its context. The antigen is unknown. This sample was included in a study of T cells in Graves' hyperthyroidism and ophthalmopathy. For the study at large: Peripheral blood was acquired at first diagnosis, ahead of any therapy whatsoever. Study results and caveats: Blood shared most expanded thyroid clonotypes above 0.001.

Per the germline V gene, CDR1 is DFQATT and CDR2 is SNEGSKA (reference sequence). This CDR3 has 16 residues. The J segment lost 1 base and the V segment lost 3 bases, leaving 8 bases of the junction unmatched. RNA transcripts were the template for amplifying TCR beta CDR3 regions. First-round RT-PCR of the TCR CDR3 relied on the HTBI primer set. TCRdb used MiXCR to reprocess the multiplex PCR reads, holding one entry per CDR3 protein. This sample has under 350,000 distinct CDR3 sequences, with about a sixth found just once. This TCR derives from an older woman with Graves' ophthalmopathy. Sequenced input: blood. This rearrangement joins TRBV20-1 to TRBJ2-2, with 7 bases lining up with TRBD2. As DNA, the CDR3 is TGCAGTGCTAGGTCCCGACTAGCAGGGAACACCGGGGAGCTGTTTTTT. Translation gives CSARSRLAGNTGELFF.